Detailed here is one T cell receptor beta chain. Antigen specificity is unknown. This entry is derived from a study of OX40 agonist ivuxolimab in advanced cancers. The wider study: The dose-escalation cohort was approximately 81% male, with a mean age of approximately 62 years, ranging about 23 to 90.

Trimming left V 1 base short and J 7 bases short, with 25 bases between. The V gene's germline CDR1 is SGHVS and CDR2 FNYEAQ. The CDR3 extends over 19 amino acids. Clones were read by immunoSEQ multiplex PCR, and TCRdb kept only the in-frame ones, dropping some. Among 60,000 to 75,000 clones listed, nearly 95% were seen once. At baseline, cycle 4 day 1, and cycle 7 day 1, blood was sampled. Regarding the study as a whole: In general, CD8+ T cells held more expanded clones than CD4+ did, on average. Patients who responded partially at 0.1-3.0 mg/kg showed clonal expansion ranking among the lowest.

The chain joins TRBV7-6 to TRBJ1-4; possible D gene TRBD1, 6 bases. The clonotype was recovered from an adult with an advanced solid tumor such as melanoma, head and neck, liver or kidney cancer. Material: CD4+ or CD8+ T cells sorted from blood, obtained in a trial of the OX40 agonist ivuxolimab. The CDR3 sequence: CASSLEVGNRAYLGEKLFF. DNA for the CDR3: TGTGCCAGCAGCTTAGAGGTTGGAAACAGGGCATACCTGGGTGAAAAACTGTTTTTT.